This T cell receptor beta chain was sequenced in a study of cytomegalovirus exposure and HLA in healthy donors. General study findings and limits: A reported reduction in N-insertions relative to the approximately 670-donor mean was seen in an Asian-associated ancestry cluster in a later analysis. The study reported that TCR beta sequences accurately predicted HLA-A and HLA-B alleles in most subjects.

A word on this clone: Its specificity is unknown.

A multiplex PCR was run with 60 Vbeta primers and 13 Jbeta primers. Some clones are missing from TCRdb's copy, which holds only in-frame ones; the method was immunoSEQ multiplex PCR. The sample holds 180,000 or so clones, approximately 72% seen once. The germline V and J ends were trimmed by 5 bases and 7 bases, with 27 bases remaining between them. The CDR3 length is 17 residues. Germline values: CDR1 SEHNR, CDR2 FQNEAQ (reference sequence). This receptor was identified in a human donor in good health. Material: PBMCs. The chain couples TRBV7-9 to TRBJ2-7, with D possibly being TRBD2 (7 bases). CDR3 amino acids: CASSTSGASGSRGEQYF. CDR3 in DNA: TGTGCCAGCAGCACCTCGGGGGCTAGCGGCTCTCGGGGGGAGCAGTACTTC. The full variable domain, with the rest looked up from reference TRBV7-9 and TRBJ2-7, is DTGVSQNPRHKITKRGQNVTFRCDPISEHNRLYWYRQTLGQGPEFLTYFQNEAQLEKSRLLSDRFSAERPKGSFSTLEIQRTEQGDSAMYLCASSTSGASGSRGEQYFGPGTRLTVT.